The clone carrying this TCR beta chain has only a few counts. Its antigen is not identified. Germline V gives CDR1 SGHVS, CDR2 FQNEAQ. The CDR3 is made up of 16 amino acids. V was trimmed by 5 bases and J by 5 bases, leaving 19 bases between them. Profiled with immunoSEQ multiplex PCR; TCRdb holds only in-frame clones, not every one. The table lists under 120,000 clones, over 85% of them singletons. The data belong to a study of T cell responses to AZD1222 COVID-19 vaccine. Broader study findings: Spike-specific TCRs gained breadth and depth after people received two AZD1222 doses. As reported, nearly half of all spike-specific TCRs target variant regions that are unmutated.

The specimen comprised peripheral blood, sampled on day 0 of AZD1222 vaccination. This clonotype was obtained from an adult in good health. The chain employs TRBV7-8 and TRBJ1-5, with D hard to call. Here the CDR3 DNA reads TGTGCCAGCAGCCCCGCTCGTAGCGGGCCCGATCAGCCCCAGCATTTT. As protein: CASSPARSGPDQPQHF.